Sequencing of this T cell receptor beta chain was carried out in a study of T cells after yellow fever vaccination. This clonotype was seen at least ten times. TCRdb re-called the 5' RACE reads through MiXCR, storing one row per CDR3 protein. This table has 140,000 to 150,000 distinct CDR3 sequences, less than 8.5% appearing once. Per the germline V gene, CDR1 is SGHTA and CDR2 is FQGTGA. The CDR3 length is 14 residues. The V and J ends lost 1 base and 6 bases respectively, with 9 bases between them. Sequencing used CD4+ T cells sorted from PBMCs, obtained 10 days after the yellow fever booster vaccination. The clonotype comes from a man aged 30 to 45 who received the YFV17D yellow fever vaccine. The rearrangement uses TRBV7-3 and TRBJ2-2; D is unclear. The chain's CDR3 is CASSLIGRSGELFF. The CDR3 DNA follows: TGTGCCAGCAGCTTAATCGGGCGGTCCGGGGAGCTGTTTTTT.